The 3 T cell receptor beta chains in this list originate from one sample, sequenced in a study of blood T cells in healthy people across ages. Primed by a sample-barcoded 5' primer and a J-beta primer mix, a second PCR proceeded for 7 to 11 cycles. TCRdb redid the calling of the 5' RACE reads with MiXCR, one entry per CDR3 protein. The sample includes over 700,000 distinct CDR3 sequences, 20% to 30% seen only once; the top ten take roughly a tenth. These sequences were also reported in another study, on T cells of mothers and their children.

Sequenced material: blood. All receptors derive from a boy younger than 18 in good health.

This clonotype was observed many times. The chain combines TRBV5-5 with TRBJ2-3; possible D gene TRBD2, 5 bases. Looked up from germline, CDR1 is SGHKS and CDR2 is YYEKEE (reference sequence). V lost 3 bases, J lost 3 bases, and 8 bases lay in between. CDR3 length: 13 residues. CDR3 DNA: TGTGCCAGCAGCTCCCCGGGGACAGATACGCAGTATTTT. The encoded protein is CASSSPGTDTQYF.

There are a few counts of this clonotype. This chain links TRBV4-2 with TRBJ2-3; tentatively, D is TRBD2 (6 bases). Deletions cut 0 bases from V and 5 bases from J, with 15 bases between. This CDR3 is 16 amino acids long. Germline values: CDR1 LGHNA, CDR2 YNFKEQ. The CDR3 loop reads CASSQDSSGEGDTQYF. CDR3 DNA: TGTGCCAGCAGCCAAGATAGTAGCGGCGAGGGAGATACGCAGTATTTT.

This clonotype was seen only a few times. This rearrangement joins TRBV20-1 to TRBJ1-6, with a tentative D call TRBD1 (5 bases). The CDR3 spans 15 residues. V lost 0 bases and J 8 bases, leaving 14 bases between the germline ends. The germline V gene has CDR1 DFQATT and CDR2 SNEGSKA (reference sequence). The CDR3 protein is CSARDTLTGDSPLHF. CDR3 DNA sequence: TGCAGTGCTAGAGATACCCTCACAGGAGATTCACCCCTCCACTTT.